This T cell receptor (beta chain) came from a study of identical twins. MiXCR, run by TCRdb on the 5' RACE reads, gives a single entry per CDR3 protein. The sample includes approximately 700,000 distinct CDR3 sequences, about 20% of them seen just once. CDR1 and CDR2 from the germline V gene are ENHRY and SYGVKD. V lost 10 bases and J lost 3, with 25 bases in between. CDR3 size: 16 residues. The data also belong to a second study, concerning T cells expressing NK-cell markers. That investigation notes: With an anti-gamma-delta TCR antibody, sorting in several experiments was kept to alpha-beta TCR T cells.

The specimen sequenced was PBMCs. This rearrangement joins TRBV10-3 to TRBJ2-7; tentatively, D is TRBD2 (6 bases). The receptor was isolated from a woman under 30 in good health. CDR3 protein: CATYEYNDGGSYEQYF. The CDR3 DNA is TGTGCCACCTACGAGTATAACGATGGAGGGAGCTACGAGCAGTACTTC.